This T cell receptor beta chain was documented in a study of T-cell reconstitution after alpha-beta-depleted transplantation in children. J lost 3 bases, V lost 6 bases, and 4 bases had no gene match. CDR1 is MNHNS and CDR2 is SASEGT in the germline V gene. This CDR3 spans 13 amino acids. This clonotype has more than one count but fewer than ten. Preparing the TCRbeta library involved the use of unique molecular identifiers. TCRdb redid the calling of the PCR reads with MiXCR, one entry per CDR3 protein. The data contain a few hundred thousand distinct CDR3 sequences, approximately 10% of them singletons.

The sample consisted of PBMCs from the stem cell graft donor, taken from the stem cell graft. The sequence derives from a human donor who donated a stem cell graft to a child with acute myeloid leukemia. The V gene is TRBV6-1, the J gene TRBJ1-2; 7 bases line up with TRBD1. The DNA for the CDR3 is TGTGCCAGCAGGACGGGGACAGACTATGGCTACACCTTC. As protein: CASRTGTDYGYTF.